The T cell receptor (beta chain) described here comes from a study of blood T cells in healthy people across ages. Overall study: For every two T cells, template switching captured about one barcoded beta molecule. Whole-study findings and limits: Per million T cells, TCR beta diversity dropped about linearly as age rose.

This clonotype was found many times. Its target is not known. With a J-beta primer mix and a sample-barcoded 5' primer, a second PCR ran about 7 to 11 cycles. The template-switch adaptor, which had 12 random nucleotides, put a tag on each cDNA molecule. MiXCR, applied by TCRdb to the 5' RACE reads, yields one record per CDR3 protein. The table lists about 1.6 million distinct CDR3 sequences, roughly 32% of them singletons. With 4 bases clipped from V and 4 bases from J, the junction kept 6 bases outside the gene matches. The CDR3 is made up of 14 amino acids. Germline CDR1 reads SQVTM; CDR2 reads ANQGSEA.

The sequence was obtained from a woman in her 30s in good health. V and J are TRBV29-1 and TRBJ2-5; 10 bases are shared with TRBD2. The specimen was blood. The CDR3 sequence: CSVAAGGRGETQYF. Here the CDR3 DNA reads TGCAGCGTTGCAGCGGGAGGGCGGGGAGAGACCCAGTACTTC.